This note documents a single TCR beta chain sequence. The record originates from a study of blood T cell repertoires in COVID-19. Background on the study: Samples came from the United States, Italy and Spain, spanning acute and convalescent COVID-19.

This CDR3 comprises 12 residues. V was trimmed by 8 bases and J by 9 bases, leaving 17 bases between them. In germline, CDR1 is MNHNS, CDR2 SASEGT. This table comes from immunoSEQ multiplex PCR, and its TCRdb copy is limited to in-frame clones, with some not included. This table has some 260,000 clones, more than 75% appearing once. Specimen: peripheral blood. The clonotype was recovered from a woman aged 40 to 55 who had recovered from COVID-19. The V and J genes are TRBV6-1 and TRBJ2-7; TRBD2 might be the D (5 bases). The DNA of the CDR3 is TGTGCCAGCCGCCCCAACGGGGTCCCGCAGTACTTC. Protein: CASRPNGVPQYF.